This T cell receptor beta chain was sequenced for a study of sequential checkpoint blockade in melanoma (dated by TCRdb to between 2018 and 2020). Context from the whole study: Patients were randomized 1:1 to first-line nivolumab followed by ipilimumab (arm A) or ipilimumab followed by nivolumab (arm B). DNA from over 75 pretreatment melanoma tumor samples was subjected to TCRbeta immunosequencing. Matched tumor biopsies were taken from about two dozen patients before treatment and at week 13, after single-agent nivolumab (arm A) or ipilimumab (arm B). Maintenance nivolumab was given following each of the two trial sequences. About 80% of the matched tumor biopsy pairs taken before and after treatment were from the same lesion.

This clone was picked up a small number of times. What antigen it recognizes has not been identified. No clone much larger than this one lies a single base away; base qualities are absent. The immunoSEQ Assay was used to immunosequence TCRbeta CDR3 regions from genomic DNA. Before high-throughput sequencing, genomic DNA was amplified using bias-controlled multiplex PCR. Processing in the source paper ran as follows. To quantify the absolute abundance of each unique TCRbeta CDR3 region, the sequences were collapsed and filtered. Clonality, defined as 1 minus Pielou's evenness, was calculated using only productive rearrangements. Tumor T-cell fraction was calculated by normalizing TCRbeta template counts to usable DNA, which was estimated from several housekeeping genes. A previously published method was used to identify clones with significantly greater frequencies in on-treatment samples than in baseline samples. TCRdb limited this immuneACCESS table to in-frame rearrangements with V and J called. A share of clones is missing; checked studies link under half to unresolved V genes, and the rest is unexplained. V and J calls and clone size are given by that table; D and trimming were obtained from the DNA. The table for this sample lists about 10,000 clones; about 23% of them were counted only once. About 10% of the sample is in the top ten clones.

Results the study describes overall, beyond this receptor: Among patients in arm A, the nivolumab-first arm, pretreatment tumor TIL clonality was associated with response (P = .04). PD-L1 staining and CD8+ T-cell counts correlated with tumor T-cell fraction and clonality, whereas mutational load did not. Clinical benefit was about 30 times more likely to be achieved by patients whose tumor T-cell fraction and clonality increased by week 13. Larger, independent patient cohorts are needed to validate the response-prediction model that combines TCR metrics and mutation burden. Within-arm analyses of tumor T-cell fraction were constrained by small sample sizes and reduced statistical power.

Explained via the paper, the treatment or condition label denotes: randomized to nivolumab then ipilimumab (arm A) or the reverse (arm B). No trial patient had received prior DNA-damaging chemotherapy. Samples were obtained from patients with melanoma enrolled in CheckMate 064, a randomized, open-label phase II trial of sequential checkpoint blockade. Tumor TCR sequencing used genomic DNA from formalin-fixed paraffin-embedded (FFPE) tissue samples. Relative to germline, V is 3 bases shorter and J is 4 bases shorter, with 15 bases between their ends. From a lookup of the germline V gene, CDR1 and CDR2 are MDHEN and SYDVKM. The CDR3 has 15 amino acids, counting the end cysteine and phenylalanine. The sequence is cut down to CDR3 DNA, 45 bases in frame from base 1.

Recombination linked TRBV28 to TRBJ1-2; a tentative D call is TRBD1 (6 bases match). This clonotype was obtained from a human donor with melanoma. The sample here was tumor tissue (inferred from file names), taken from a patient given nivolumab and ipilimumab in sequence. The CDR3 reads as follows: CASSFPQGMAYGYTF. The nucleotide sequence is given as TGTGCCAGCAGTTTCCCTCAGGGGATGGCCTATGGCTACACCTTC.